The clone carrying this T cell receptor (beta chain) was observed a handful of times. The antigen is not known. This record comes from a study of shared clonotypes between healthy human individuals. Authors' analysis steps: As immunoSEQ supplied junction-only sequences (without quality scores), filtering differed. TCRdb keeps only in-frame clones here, not all; method: immunoSEQ multiplex PCR. That table supplies the V and J calls and clone size; D and trimming were determined from the DNA. The sample yields approximately 700,000 clones, 73% seen once. The donor population consisted of healthy HIV-negative adults with no recent acute infections or vaccinations. Findings and limits, study-wide: The naive CD4 repertoires of four donors were compared, and roughly 5% of clonotypes were shared. Compared with clonotypes that all four donors shared, non-shared clonotypes had lower generation probabilities.

The germline V gene has CDR1 MGHDK and CDR2 SYGVNS. The junction had 4 bases not matched to a gene; V was cut back by 3 bases and J by 5 bases. The CDR3 is 14 amino acids. This sequence originates from a woman aged 25 to 39 in good health. J is TRBJ2-1 and V is TRBV25-1; 7 bases are shared with TRBD2. The sample taken for sequencing was memory CD4+ T cells sorted from blood. As to subset: CD45RA-negative fraction. CDR3: CASSEASGNNEQFF. CDR3 coding DNA: TGTGCCAGCAGTGAGGCCAGCGGGAACAATGAGCAGTTCTTC.